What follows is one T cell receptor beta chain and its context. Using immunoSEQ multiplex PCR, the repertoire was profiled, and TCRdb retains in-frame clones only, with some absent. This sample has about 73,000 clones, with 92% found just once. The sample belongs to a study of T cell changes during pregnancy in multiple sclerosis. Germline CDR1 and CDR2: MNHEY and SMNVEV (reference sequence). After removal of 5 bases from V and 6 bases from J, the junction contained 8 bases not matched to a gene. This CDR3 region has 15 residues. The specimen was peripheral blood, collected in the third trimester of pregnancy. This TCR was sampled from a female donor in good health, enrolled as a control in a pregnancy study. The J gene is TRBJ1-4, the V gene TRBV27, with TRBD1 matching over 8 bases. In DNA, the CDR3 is TGTGCCAGCAGTGAGAACAGGGGGATGCATGAAAAACTGTTTTTT. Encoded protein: CASSENRGMHEKLFF.